These T cell receptor beta chains were read from a single sample in a study of blood T cell repertoires in COVID-19. Sequenced by immunoSEQ multiplex PCR; TCRdb stores in-frame clones only, minus some. The repertoire consists of around 500,000 clones, with roughly nine tenths occurring once and the leading ten covering around 8%. Sequenced sample: PBMCs or T cells enriched from blood (not recorded which). Every receptor here comes from a woman aged 55-70 years who had recovered from COVID-19. The CDR3 runs from the conserved cysteine through the conserved F or W.

v_call	j_call	cdr3_aa
TRBV20-1	TRBJ1-2	CSASPTGDYGYTF
TRBV2	TRBJ1-5	CASSARDRGNQPQHF
TRBV6-5	TRBJ2-1	CATAFVDTSYNEQFF
TRBV18	TRBJ2-6	CASSAQGSGANVLTF
TRBV18	TRBJ1-1	CASSPGSGNTEAFF
TRBV4-1	TRBJ2-1	CASSQVITSYNEQFF
TRBV4-2	TRBJ1-1	CASSQDSRTSATAFF
TRBV20-1	TRBJ2-1	CSARARNEQFF
TRBV19	TRBJ2-3	CASKARGTDTQYF
TRBV6-1	TRBJ2-3	CASSEFNTQYF
TRBV21-1	TRBJ2-2	CASSKEIRDRGHTGELFF
TRBV5-1	TRBJ2-7	CASSFLPSGGVSTEQYF
TRBV19	TRBJ2-6	CASSTRGANVLTF
TRBV5-1	TRBJ1-1	CASISSTGKSSEAFF
TRBV27	TRBJ1-2	CASSLGAGGGGYGYTF
TRBV5-4	TRBJ1-1	CASSLSTDTEAFF
TRBV2	TRBJ1-1	CASPRAQGTSEAFF
TRBV5-1	TRBJ1-1	CASSLQGRGVTEAFF
TRBV2	TRBJ2-2	CASRDVGLSENTGELFF
TRBV28	TRBJ2-1	CASSPGKNEQFF
TRBV2	TRBJ1-5	CASSEVTGNQPQHF
TRBV4-1	TRBJ2-4	CASSQFPSGGGIAKNIQYF
TRBV2	TRBJ2-7	CASSATAYEQYF
TRBV5-1	TRBJ1-3	CASSSRDIGNTIYF
TRBV10-1	TRBJ2-1	CASSESGPYNEQFF
TRBV28	TRBJ1-1	CASSFGGNTEAFF
TRBV7-2	TRBJ1-3	CASSLTVSGNTIYF
TRBV3-1/TRBV3-2	TRBJ1-2	CASSHFRQDGYTF
TRBV7-2	TRBJ1-2	CASSLYRGPNYGYTF
TRBV5-1	TRBJ1-2	CASSPVGTGGRYGYTF
TRBV12-5	TRBJ2-7	CASGQRTGGYYEQYF
TRBV27	TRBJ1-4	CASRPGTTPKGEKLFF
TRBV19	TRBJ1-2	CASSITGSYGYTF
TRBV7-2	TRBJ1-1	CASSLWGRAEAFF
TRBV12-3/TRBV12-4	TRBJ2-4	CASSYRGREYF
TRBV4-1	TRBJ2-5	CASSQVRGQTQYF
TRBV2	TRBJ2-3	CASSGQGTDTQYF
TRBV5-8	TRBJ1-4	CASTTREKLFF
TRBV2	TRBJ2-7	CASSAPGQGFHEQYF
TRBV4-1	TRBJ1-5	CASSQDGRDSNQPQHF
TRBV6-1	TRBJ1-2	CASSEGGAGTGYTF
TRBV5-1	TRBJ2-2	CASAASGGDFNTGELFF
TRBV10-3	TRBJ2-1	CATTGEGSNEQFF
TRBV20-1	TRBJ1-6	CSASRGINSPLHF
TRBV5-1	TRBJ2-5	CASHPQGLSETQYF
TRBV13	TRBJ2-1	CASSTGQGNEQFF
TRBV3-1/TRBV3-2	TRBJ1-1	CASSQIRVGRTEAFF
TRBV2	TRBJ2-1	CASSALAGVSYNEQFF
TRBV19	TRBJ1-1	CASSIDLTGGVAFF
TRBV5-1	TRBJ2-5	CASSWMTSEIQETQYF
TRBV6-5	TRBJ2-5	CASSYSGTQETQYF